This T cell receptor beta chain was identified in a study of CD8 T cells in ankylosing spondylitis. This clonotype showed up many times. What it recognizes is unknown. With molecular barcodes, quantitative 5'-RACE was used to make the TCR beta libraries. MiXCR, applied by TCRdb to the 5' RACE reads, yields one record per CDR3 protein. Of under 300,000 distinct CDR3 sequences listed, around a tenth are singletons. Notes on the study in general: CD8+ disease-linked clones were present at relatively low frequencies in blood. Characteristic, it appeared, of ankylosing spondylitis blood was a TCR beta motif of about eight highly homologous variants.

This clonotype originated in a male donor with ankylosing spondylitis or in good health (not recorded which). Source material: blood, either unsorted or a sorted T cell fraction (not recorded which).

CDR3 sequence: CSVRGFDSYEQYF. In DNA, the CDR3 is TGCAGCGTTCGGGGCTTTGATTCCTACGAGCAGTACTTC. The chain combines TRBV29-1 with TRBJ2-7; tentatively, D is TRBD1 or TRBD2 (5 bases each). Deletions cut 5 bases from V and 1 base from J, with 12 bases between. This CDR3 has 13 residues. In germline, CDR1 is SQVTM, CDR2 ANQGSEA.